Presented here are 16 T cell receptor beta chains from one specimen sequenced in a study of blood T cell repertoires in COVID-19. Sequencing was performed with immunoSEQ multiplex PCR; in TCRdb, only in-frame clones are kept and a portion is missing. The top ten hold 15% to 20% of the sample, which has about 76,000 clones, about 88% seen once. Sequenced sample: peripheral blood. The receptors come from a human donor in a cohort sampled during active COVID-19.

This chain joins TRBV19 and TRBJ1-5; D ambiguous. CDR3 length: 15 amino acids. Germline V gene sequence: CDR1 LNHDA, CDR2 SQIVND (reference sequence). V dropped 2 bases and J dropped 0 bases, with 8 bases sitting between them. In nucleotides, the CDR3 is TGTGCCAGTAGTATATACAGAGATAGCAATCAGCCCCAGCATTTT. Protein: CASSIYRDSNQPQHF. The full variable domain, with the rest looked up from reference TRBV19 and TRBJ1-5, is DGGITQSPKYLFRKEGQNVTLSCEQNLNHDAMYWYRQDPGQGLRLIYYSQIVNDFQKGDIAEGYSVSREKKESFPLTVTSAQKNPTAFYLCASSIYRDSNQPQHFGDGTRLSIL.

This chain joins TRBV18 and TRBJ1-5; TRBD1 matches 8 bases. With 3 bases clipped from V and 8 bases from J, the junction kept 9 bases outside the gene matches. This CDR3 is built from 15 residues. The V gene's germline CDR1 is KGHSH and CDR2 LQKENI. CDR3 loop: CASSPGDRGEEPQHF. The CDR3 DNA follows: TGTGCCAGCTCACCGGGCGACAGGGGTGAGGAGCCCCAGCATTTT.

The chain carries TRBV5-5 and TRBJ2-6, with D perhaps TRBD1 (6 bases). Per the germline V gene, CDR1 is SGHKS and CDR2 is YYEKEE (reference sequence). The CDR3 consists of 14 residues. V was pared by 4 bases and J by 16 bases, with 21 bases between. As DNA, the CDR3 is TGTGCCAGCAGCCACCGGGACACCAGCCAATTTCTGACTTTC. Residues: CASSHRDTSQFLTF.

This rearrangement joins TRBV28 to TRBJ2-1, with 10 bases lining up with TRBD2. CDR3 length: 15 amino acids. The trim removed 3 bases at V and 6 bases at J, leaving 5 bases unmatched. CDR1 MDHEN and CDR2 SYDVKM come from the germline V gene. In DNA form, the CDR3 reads TGTGCCAGCAGTTTCGGGACTAGCGCCGCCAATGAGCAGTTCTTC. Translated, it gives CASSFGTSAANEQFF.

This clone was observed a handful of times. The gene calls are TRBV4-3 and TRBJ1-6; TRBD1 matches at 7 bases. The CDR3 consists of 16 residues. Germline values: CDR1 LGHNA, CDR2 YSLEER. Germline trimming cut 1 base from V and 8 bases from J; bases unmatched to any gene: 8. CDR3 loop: CASSQAPQGIHSPLHF. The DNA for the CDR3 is TGCGCCAGCAGCCAAGCGCCACAGGGGATTCATTCACCCCTCCACTTT.

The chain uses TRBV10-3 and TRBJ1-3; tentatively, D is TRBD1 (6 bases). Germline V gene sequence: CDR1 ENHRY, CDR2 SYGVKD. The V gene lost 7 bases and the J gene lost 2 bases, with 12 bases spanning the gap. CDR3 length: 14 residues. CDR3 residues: CAITRDIPGNTIYF. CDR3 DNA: TGTGCCATCACCCGGGACATTCCTGGAAACACCATATATTTT.

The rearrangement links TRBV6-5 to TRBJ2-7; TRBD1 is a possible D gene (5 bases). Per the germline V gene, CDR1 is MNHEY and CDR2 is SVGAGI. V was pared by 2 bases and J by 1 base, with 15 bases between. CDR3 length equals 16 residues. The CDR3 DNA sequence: TGTGCCAGCAGTTACCAGACCAATCGACAGTCCTACGAGCAGTACTTC. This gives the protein CASSYQTNRQSYEQYF.

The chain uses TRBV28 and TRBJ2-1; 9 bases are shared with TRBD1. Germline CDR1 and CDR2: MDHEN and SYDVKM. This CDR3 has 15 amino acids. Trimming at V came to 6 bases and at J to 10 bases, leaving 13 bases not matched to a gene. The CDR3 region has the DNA TGTGCCAGCAGCGGGCCGGGACAGGGAAAAGGGGAGCAGTTCTTC. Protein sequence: CASSGPGQGKGEQFF. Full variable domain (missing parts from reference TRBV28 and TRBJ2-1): DVKVTQSSRYLVKRTGEKVFLECVQDMDHENMFWYRQDPGLGLRLIYFSYDVKMKEKGDIPEGYSVSREKKERFSLILESASTNQTSMYLCASSGPGQGKGEQFFGPGTRLTVL.

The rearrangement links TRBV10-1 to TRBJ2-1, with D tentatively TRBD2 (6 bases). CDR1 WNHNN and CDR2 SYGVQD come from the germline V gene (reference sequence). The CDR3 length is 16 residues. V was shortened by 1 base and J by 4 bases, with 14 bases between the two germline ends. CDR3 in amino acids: CASSEWVAREYNEQFF. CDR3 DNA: TGCGCCAGCAGTGAGTGGGTGGCTCGGGAGTACAATGAGCAGTTCTTC.

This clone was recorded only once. The CDR3 protein is CASSSMGHNEQFF. The CDR3 bases are TGTGCCAGCAGTTCGATGGGCCACAATGAGCAGTTCTTC. The rearrangement joins TRBV12-3 or TRBV12-4 to TRBJ2-1; D uncertain. The CDR3 consists of 13 residues. V gave up 4 bases and J gave up 5 bases, with 9 bases separating them.

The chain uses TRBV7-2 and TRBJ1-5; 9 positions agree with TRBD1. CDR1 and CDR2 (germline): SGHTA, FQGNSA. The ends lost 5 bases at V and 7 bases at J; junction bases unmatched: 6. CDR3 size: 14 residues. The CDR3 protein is CASSLDRGGQPQHF. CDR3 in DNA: TGTGCCAGCAGCCTGGACAGGGGTGGCCAGCCCCAGCATTTT.

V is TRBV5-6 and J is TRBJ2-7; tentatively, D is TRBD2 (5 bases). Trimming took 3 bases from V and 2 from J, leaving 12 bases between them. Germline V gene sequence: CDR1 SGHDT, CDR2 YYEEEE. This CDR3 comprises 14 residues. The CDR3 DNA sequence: TGTGCCAGCAGCTACGGAGGATTTCCCTACGAGCAGTACTTC. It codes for CASSYGGFPYEQYF.

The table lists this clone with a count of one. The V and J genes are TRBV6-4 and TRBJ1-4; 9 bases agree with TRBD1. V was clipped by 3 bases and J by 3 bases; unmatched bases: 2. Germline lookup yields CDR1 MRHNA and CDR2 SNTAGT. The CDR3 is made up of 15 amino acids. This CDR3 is CASSEQGAANEKLFF. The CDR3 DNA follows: TGTGCCAGCAGTGAACAGGGGGCGGCTAATGAAAAACTGTTTTTT.

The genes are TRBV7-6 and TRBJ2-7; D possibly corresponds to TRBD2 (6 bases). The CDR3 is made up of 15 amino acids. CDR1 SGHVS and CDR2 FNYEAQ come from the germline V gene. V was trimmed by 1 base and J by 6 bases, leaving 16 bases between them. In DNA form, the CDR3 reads TGTGCCAGCAGCTTAGACCTAGCGAAAGAAGGCGAGCAGTACTTC. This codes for CASSLDLAKEGEQYF.

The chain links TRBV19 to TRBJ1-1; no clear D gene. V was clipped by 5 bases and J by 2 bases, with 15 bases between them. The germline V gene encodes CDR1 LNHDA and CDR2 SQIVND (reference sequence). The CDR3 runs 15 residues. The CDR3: CASSGLSDENTEAFF. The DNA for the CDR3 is TGTGCCAGTAGTGGGCTGTCCGATGAAAACACTGAAGCTTTCTTT.

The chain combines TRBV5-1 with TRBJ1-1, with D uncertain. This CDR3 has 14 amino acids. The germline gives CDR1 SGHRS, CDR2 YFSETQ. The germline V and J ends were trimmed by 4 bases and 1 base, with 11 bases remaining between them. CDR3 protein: CASSVLRANTEAFF. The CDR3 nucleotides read TGCGCCAGCAGCGTCCTGAGGGCGAACACTGAAGCTTTCTTT. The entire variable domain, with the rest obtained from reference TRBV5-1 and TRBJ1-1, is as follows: KAGVTQTPRYLIKTRGQQVTLSCSPISGHRSVSWYQQTPGQGLQFLFEYFSETQRNKGNFPGRFSGRQFSNSRSEMNVSTLELGDSALYLCASSVLRANTEAFFGQGTRLTVV.